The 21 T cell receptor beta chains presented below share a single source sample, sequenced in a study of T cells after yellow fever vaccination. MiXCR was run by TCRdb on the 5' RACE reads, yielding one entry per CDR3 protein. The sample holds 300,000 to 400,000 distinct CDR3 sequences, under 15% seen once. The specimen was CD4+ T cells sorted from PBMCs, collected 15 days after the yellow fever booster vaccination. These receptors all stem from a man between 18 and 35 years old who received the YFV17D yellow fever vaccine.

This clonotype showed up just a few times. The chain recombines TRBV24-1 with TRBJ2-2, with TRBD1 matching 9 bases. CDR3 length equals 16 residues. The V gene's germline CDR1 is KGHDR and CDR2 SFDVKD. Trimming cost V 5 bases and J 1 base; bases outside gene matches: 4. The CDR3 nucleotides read TGTGCCACCAGTGGGGGGACAGGGAAGAACACCGGGGAGCTGTTTTTT. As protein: CATSGGTGKNTGELFF.

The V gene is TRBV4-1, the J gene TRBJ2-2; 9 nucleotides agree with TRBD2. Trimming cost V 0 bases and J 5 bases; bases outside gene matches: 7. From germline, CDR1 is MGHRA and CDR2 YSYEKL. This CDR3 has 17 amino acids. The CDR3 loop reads CASSQDGSGGKTGELFF. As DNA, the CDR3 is TGCGCCAGCAGCCAAGATGGCAGCGGGGGGAAGACCGGGGAGCTGTTTTTT.

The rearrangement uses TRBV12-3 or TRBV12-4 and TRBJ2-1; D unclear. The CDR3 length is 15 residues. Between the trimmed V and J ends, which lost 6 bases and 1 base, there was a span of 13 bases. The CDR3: CASSPDLGSYNEQFF. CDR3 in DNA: TGTGCCAGCAGCCCGGATTTGGGATCCTACAATGAGCAGTTCTTC.

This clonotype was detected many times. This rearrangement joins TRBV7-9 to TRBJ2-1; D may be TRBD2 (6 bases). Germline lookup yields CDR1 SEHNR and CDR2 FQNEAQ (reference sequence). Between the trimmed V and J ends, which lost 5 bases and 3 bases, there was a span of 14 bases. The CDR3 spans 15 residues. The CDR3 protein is CASSLEGLNYNEQFF. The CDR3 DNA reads TGTGCCAGCAGCCTGGAGGGACTGAACTACAATGAGCAGTTCTTC.

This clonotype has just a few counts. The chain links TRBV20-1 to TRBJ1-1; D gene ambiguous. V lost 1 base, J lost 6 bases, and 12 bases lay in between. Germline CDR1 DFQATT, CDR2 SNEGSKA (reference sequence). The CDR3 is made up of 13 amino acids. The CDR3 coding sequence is TGCAGTGCTAGAGCTCTCCCTAGCGCTGAAGCTTTCTTT. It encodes CSARALPSAEAFF.

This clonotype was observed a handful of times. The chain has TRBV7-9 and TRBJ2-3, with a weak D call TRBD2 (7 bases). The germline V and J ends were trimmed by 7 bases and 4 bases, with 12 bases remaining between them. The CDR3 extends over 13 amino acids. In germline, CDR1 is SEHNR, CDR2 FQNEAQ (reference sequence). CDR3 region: CASKGGGADTQYF. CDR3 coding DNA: TGTGCCAGCAAAGGGGGAGGGGCAGATACGCAGTATTTT.

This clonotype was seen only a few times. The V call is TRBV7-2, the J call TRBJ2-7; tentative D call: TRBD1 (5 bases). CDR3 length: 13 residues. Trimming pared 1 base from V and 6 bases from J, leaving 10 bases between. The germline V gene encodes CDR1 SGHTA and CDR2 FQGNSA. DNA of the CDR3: TGTGCCAGCAGCTTAGAGGGGCTACGCGAGCAGTACTTC. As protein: CASSLEGLREQYF.

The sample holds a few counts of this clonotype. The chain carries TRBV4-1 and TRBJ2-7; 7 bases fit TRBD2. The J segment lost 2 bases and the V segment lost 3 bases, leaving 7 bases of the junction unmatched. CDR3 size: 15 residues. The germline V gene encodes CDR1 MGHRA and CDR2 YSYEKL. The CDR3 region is CASSHLGEGTYEQYF. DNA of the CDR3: TGCGCCAGCAGCCACCTTGGGGAGGGCACCTACGAGCAGTACTTC.

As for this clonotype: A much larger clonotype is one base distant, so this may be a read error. The CDR3 reads CASSLPIDRGDSYNEQFF. The CDR3 coding sequence is TGTGCCAGCAGCTTACCCATAGACAGGGGAGATTCCTACAATGAGCAGTTCTTC. J is TRBJ2-1 and V is TRBV7-9, with 8 bases matching TRBD1. After removal of 2 bases from V and 1 base from J, the junction contained 10 bases not matched to a gene. There are 18 residues in the CDR3. Germline CDR1 SEHNR, CDR2 FQNEAQ (reference sequence).

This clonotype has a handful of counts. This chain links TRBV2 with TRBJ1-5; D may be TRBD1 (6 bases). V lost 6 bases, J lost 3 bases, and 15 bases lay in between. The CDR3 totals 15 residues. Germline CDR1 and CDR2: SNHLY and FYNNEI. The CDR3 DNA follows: TGTGCCAGCAGCGGAACGGGACACCCCAATCAGCCCCAGCATTTT. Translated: CASSGTGHPNQPQHF. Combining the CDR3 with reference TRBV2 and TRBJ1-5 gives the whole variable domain EPEVTQTPSHQVTQMGQEVILRCVPISNHLYFYWYRQILGQKVEFLVSFYNNEISEKSEIFDDQFSVERPDGSNFTLKIRSTKLEDSAMYFCASSGTGHPNQPQHFGDGTRLSIL.

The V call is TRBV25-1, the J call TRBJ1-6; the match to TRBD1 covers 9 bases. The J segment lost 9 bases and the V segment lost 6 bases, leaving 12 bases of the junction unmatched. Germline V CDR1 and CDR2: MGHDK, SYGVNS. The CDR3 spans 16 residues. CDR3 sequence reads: CASSADRGSRPSPLHF. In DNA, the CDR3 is TGTGCCAGCAGCGCGGACAGGGGATCCAGGCCTTCACCCCTCCACTTT.

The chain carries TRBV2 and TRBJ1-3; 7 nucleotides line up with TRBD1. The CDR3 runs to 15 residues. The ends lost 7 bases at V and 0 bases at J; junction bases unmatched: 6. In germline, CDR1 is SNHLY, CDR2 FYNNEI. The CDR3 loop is CASTLDRASGNTIYF. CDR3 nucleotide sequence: TGTGCCAGCACTTTAGACAGGGCCTCTGGAAACACCATATATTTT.

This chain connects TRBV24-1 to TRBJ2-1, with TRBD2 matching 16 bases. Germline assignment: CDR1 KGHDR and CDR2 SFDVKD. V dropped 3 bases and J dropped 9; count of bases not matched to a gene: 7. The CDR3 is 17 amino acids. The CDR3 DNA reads TGTGCCACCAGTGATGGGGGGACTAGCGGGGGGGCCGGTGAGCAGTTCTTC. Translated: CATSDGGTSGGAGEQFF.

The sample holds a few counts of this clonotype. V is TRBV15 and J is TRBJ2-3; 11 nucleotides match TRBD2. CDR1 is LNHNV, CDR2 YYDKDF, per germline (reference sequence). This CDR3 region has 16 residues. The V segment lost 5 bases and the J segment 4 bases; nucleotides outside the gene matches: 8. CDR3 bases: TGTGCCACCAGCCTACTCATTAGCGGGGGGGCAGATACGCAGTATTTT. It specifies CATSLLISGGADTQYF. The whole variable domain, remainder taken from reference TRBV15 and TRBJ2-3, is DAMVIQNPRYQVTQFGKPVTLSCSQTLNHNVMYWYQQKSSQAPKLLFHYYDKDFNNEADTPDNFQSRRPNTSFCFLDIRSPGLGDTAMYLCATSLLISGGADTQYFGPGTRLTVL.

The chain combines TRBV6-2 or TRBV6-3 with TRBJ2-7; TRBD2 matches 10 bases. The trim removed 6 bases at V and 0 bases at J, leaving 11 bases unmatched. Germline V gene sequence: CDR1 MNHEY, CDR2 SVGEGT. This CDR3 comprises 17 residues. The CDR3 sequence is CASRLAGGQQSSYEQYV. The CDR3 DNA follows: TGTGCCAGCAGATTAGCGGGGGGCCAACAGAGCTCCTACGAGCAGTACGTC.

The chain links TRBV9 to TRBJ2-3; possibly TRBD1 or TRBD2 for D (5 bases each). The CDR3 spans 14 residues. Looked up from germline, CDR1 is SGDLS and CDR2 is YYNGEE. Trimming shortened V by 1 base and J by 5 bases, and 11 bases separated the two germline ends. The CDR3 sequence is CASSVSGREDTQYF. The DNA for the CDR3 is TGTGCCAGCAGCGTAAGCGGCAGGGAAGATACGCAGTATTTT.

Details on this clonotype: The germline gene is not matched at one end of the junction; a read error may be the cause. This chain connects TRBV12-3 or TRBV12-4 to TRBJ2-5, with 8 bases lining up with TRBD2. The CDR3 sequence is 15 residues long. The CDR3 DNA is TGTGCCAGCAGCTTAGGCCAGCGGGGGCCAGAGACCCAGTACTTC. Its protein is CASSLGQRGPETQYF.

The CDR3 region has the DNA TGTGCCAGCACCGCAAAATGGAGCTACGAGCAGTACGTC. Its protein is CASTAKWSYEQYV. J is TRBJ2-7 and V is TRBV2; D gene unclear. The CDR3 length is 13 residues. Trimming left V 7 bases short and J 3 bases short, with 13 bases between. Germline V lookup: CDR1 SNHLY, CDR2 FYNNEI.

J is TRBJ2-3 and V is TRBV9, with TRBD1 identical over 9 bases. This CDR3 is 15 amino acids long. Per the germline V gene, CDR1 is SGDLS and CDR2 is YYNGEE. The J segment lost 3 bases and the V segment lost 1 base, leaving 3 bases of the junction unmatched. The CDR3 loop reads CASSVRQGETDTQYF. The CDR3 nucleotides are TGTGCCAGCAGCGTACGACAGGGGGAAACAGATACGCAGTATTTT.

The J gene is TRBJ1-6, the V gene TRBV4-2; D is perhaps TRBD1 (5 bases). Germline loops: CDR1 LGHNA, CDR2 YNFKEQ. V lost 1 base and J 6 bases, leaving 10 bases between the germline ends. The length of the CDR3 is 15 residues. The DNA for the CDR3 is TGTGCCAGCAGCCAAGTTAGTCAGGGTAATTCACCCCTCCACTTT. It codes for CASSQVSQGNSPLHF.

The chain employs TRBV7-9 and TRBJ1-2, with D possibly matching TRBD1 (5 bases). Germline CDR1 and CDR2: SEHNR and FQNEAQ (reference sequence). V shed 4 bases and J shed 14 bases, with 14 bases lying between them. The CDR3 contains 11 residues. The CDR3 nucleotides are TGTGCCAGCAGCTCTTGGGGGGTCGATACCTTC. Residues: CASSSWGVDTF.